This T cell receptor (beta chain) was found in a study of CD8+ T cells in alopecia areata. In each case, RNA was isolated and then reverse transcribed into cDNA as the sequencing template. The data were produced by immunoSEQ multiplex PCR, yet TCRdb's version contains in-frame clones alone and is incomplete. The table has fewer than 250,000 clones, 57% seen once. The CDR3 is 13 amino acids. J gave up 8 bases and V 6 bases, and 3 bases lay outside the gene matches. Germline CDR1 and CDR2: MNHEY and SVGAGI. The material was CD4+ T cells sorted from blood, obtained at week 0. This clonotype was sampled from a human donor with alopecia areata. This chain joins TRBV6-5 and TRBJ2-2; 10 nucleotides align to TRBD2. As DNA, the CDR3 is TGTGCCAGCAGAACGGGACTAGCGGGGGAGCTGTTTTTT. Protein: CASRTGLAGELFF.